One sample yielded the 20 T cell receptor beta chains listed below, sequenced in a study of T cell repertoires in cytomegalovirus infection. TCRdb called the reads again in MiXCR, with one record for every CDR3 protein. The table lists about 890,000 distinct CDR3 sequences, 25% to 40% of them singletons. Their antigen targets remain unknown. Sample: cultured CD8+ T cells from PBMCs, taken from culture after CMV antigen stimulation. The receptors stem from a human donor in good health (CMV status not recorded). Some clones in this sample may be carry-over from other donors' samples.

The V call is TRBV6-2 or TRBV6-3, the J call TRBJ2-1, with 8 bases identical to TRBD1. The trim removed 2 bases at V and 6 bases at J, leaving 18 bases unmatched. Germline V gives CDR1 MNHEY, CDR2 SVGEGT. The CDR3 has 19 residues. The CDR3 is CASSYRGTGHPLWVNEQFF. In DNA form, the CDR3 reads TGTGCCAGCAGTTACCGCGGGACAGGCCACCCTCTGTGGGTCAATGAGCAGTTCTTC.

Only one count was recorded for this clonotype. The chain uses TRBV2 and TRBJ2-4, with a possible D match to TRBD2 (6 bases). Germline-derived CDR1 and CDR2 are SNHLY and FYNNEI. The CDR3 length is 13 residues. Deletions cut 6 bases from V and 1 base from J, with 7 bases between. CDR3 DNA sequence: TGTGCCAGCAGCCGGGGGGCCAAAAACATTCAGTACTTC. Translating it yields CASSRGAKNIQYF. The full variable domain, in which reference TRBV2 and TRBJ2-4 provide the parts outside the CDR3, is EPEVTQTPSHQVTQMGQEVILRCVPISNHLYFYWYRQILGQKVEFLVSFYNNEISEKSEIFDDQFSVERPDGSNFTLKIRSTKLEDSAMYFCASSRGAKNIQYFGAGTRLSVL.

This clonotype was seen many times. The genes are TRBV20-1 and TRBJ2-2; weak D call: TRBD1 (6 bases). Germline V gene sequence: CDR1 DFQATT, CDR2 SNEGSKA (reference sequence). Trimming removed 6 bases at V and 5 bases at J, with 19 bases between. This CDR3 is built from 15 residues. The CDR3 DNA reads as TGCAGTGCCCAAAGAGGGGGAGTGGGGACCGGGGAGCTGTTTTTT. Protein product: CSAQRGGVGTGELFF.

This clonotype was recorded many times. V and J are TRBV7-2 and TRBJ1-3; D gene unclear. This CDR3 region has 17 residues. V shed 5 bases and J shed 0 bases, with 17 bases lying between them. Looked up from germline, CDR1 is SGHTA and CDR2 is FQGNSA. CDR3 in amino acids: CASSPHPGRSSGNTIYF. In DNA, the CDR3 is TGTGCCAGCAGCCCGCACCCCGGGAGATCCTCTGGAAACACCATATATTTT. Looking up the rest from reference TRBV7-2 and TRBJ1-3 gives the full variable domain: GAGVSQSPSNKVTEKGKDVELRCDPISGHTALYWYRQSLGQGLEFLIYFQGNSAPDKSGLPSDRFSAERTGGSVSTLTIQRTQQEDSAVYLCASSPHPGRSSGNTIYFGEGSWLTVV.

The rearrangement joins TRBV7-6 to TRBJ2-7, with 10 bases identical to TRBD1. The CDR3 covers 16 residues. From germline, CDR1 is SGHVS and CDR2 FNYEAQ. Germline trimming cut 1 base from V and 4 bases from J; bases unmatched to any gene: 7. CDR3 sequence: CASSLGQGAPPYEQYF. The DNA of the CDR3 is TGTGCCAGCAGCTTAGGACAGGGGGCGCCCCCATACGAGCAGTACTTC.

V gene TRBV6-2 or TRBV6-3 combines with J gene TRBJ1-1; 8 nucleotides align to TRBD1. This CDR3 is 12 amino acids long. CDR1 is MNHEY, CDR2 SVGEGT, per germline. The junction had 2 bases not matched to a gene; V was cut back by 0 bases and J by 11 bases. Written as DNA, the CDR3 is TGTGCCAGCAGTTACTCGGGACAGGTTGCTTTCTTT. Its protein is CASSYSGQVAFF.

This chain joins TRBV7-6 and TRBJ2-1, with TRBD2 identical over 9 bases. J gave up 9 bases and V 5 bases, and 8 bases lay outside the gene matches. There are 14 residues in the CDR3. The germline V gene has CDR1 SGHVS and CDR2 FNYEAQ. The CDR3 region is CASSGSGGWGEQFF. CDR3 bases: TGTGCCAGCAGCGGGAGCGGGGGGTGGGGTGAGCAGTTCTTC.

In regard to this clonotype: It may be a read error: a sequence one base away is much more abundant. J is TRBJ2-1 and V is TRBV7-2, with 8 bases fitting TRBD2. V dropped 5 bases and J dropped 5; count of bases not matched to a gene: 17. Germline V lookup: CDR1 SGHTA, CDR2 FQGNSA. The CDR3 has 18 residues. The CDR3 coding sequence is TGTGCCAGCAGCCTTATACCTCCGGGACTAGTGGGAAACAATGAGCAGTTCTTC. Translating gives CASSLIPPGLVGNNEQFF.

In this sample, this clonotype turned up a few times. The gene calls are TRBV12-3 or TRBV12-4 and TRBJ1-1; D remains unclear. The V end was cut by 2 bases, the J end by 1 base, with 8 bases between. CDR3 length: 14 amino acids. CDR3 sequence: CASSLNQANTEAFF. CDR3 coding DNA: TGTGCCAGCAGTTTAAATCAGGCGAACACTGAAGCTTTCTTT.

The sample holds many counts of this clonotype. The rearrangement links TRBV7-9 to TRBJ2-5, with D possibly being TRBD1 or TRBD2 (5 bases each). The CDR3 consists of 15 residues. The V and J ends lost 5 bases and 1 base respectively, with 14 bases between them. Germline V gene lookup returns CDR1 SEHNR and CDR2 FQNEAQ (reference sequence). The CDR3 protein is CASSPPVGAQETQYF. CDR3 DNA: TGTGCCAGCAGCCCCCCGGTCGGGGCCCAAGAGACCCAGTACTTC.

This clonotype was seen only a few times. CDR3 sequence (DNA): TGTGCCAGTAGTTTTCTACTAGCGGGGGACGGGGCCGGGGAGCTGTTTTTT. Its protein is CASSFLLAGDGAGELFF. This chain joins TRBV19 and TRBJ2-2, with 11 bases lining up with TRBD2. The CDR3 contains 17 residues. Germline V gene sequence: CDR1 LNHDA, CDR2 SQIVND (reference sequence). The V segment lost 5 bases and the J segment 6 bases; nucleotides outside the gene matches: 11. The full variable domain, completed using reference TRBV19 and TRBJ2-2, is DGGITQSPKYLFRKEGQNVTLSCEQNLNHDAMYWYRQDPGQGLRLIYYSQIVNDFQKGDIAEGYSVSREKKESFPLTVTSAQKNPTAFYLCASSFLLAGDGAGELFFGEGSRLTVL.

Concerning this clonotype: The junction departs from germline at one end; a sequencing error may be responsible. CDR3 sequence (DNA): TGTGTCAGCAGCATGGGGGGGGCCGTTACCGGGGAGCTGTTTTTT. Encoded protein: CVSSMGGAVTGELFF. The chain has TRBV7-9 and TRBJ2-2; possibly TRBD2 for D (7 bases). Germline V gene lookup returns CDR1 SEHNR and CDR2 FQNEAQ (reference sequence). The CDR3 is 15 amino acids.

For this clonotype: A clone one base away is much larger, so this may be a read error. The rearrangement joins TRBV12-3 or TRBV12-4 to TRBJ1-1; TRBD1 matches at 8 bases. With 3 bases clipped from V and 11 bases from J, the junction kept 5 bases outside the gene matches. There are 12 residues in the CDR3. Written as DNA, the CDR3 is TGTGCCAGCAGTTTCGGACAGGGTCTGGCTTTCTTT. Translated: CASSFGQGLAFF.

The chain has TRBV6-5 and TRBJ1-2; 7 bases map to TRBD1. V lost 4 bases and J lost 4; bases outside the gene matches: 9. In germline, CDR1 is MNHEY, CDR2 SVGAGI. The CDR3 extends over 15 amino acids. CDR3 nucleotide sequence: TGTGCCAGCAGTTTAGGGGGCCCCAGTCTCTATGGCTACACCTTC. This translates into CASSLGGPSLYGYTF.

This clonotype came up a few times. V is TRBV18 and J is TRBJ2-2; 7 bases align to TRBD2. The CDR3 covers 16 residues. V trimming: 0 bases; J trimming: 3 bases; junction bases outside the gene matches: 4. Germline V CDR1 and CDR2: KGHSH, LQKENI. The CDR3 sequence: CASSPPGRGDTGELFF. The DNA of the CDR3 is TGTGCCAGCTCACCACCGGGACGGGGGGACACCGGGGAGCTGTTTTTT.

V and J are TRBV2 and TRBJ2-5, with D perhaps TRBD1 (6 bases). This CDR3 has 14 amino acids. Germline loops: CDR1 SNHLY, CDR2 FYNNEI. V was trimmed by 3 bases and J by 1 base, leaving 9 bases between them. CDR3 nucleotide sequence: TGTGCCAGCAGTGATGGGGACACCCAAGAGACCCAGTACTTC. Protein sequence: CASSDGDTQETQYF. Filled out from reference TRBV2 and TRBJ2-5, the complete variable domain reads EPEVTQTPSHQVTQMGQEVILRCVPISNHLYFYWYRQILGQKVEFLVSFYNNEISEKSEIFDDQFSVERPDGSNFTLKIRSTKLEDSAMYFCASSDGDTQETQYFGPGTRLLVL.

This clonotype was counted once. This sequence joins TRBV7-6 and TRBJ2-7; D is unclear. Between the trimmed V and J ends, which lost 1 base and 4 bases, there was a span of 5 bases. The CDR3 is 12 amino acids. CDR1 and CDR2 (germline): SGHVS, FNYEAQ. CDR3 in amino acids: CASSLVQYEQYF. CDR3 in DNA: TGTGCCAGCAGCTTAGTACAATACGAGCAGTACTTC. Full variable domain (rest looked up from reference TRBV7-6 and TRBJ2-7): GAGVSQSPRYKVTKRGQDVALRCDPISGHVSLYWYRQALGQGPEFLTYFNYEAQQDKSGLPNDRFSAERPEGSISTLTIQRTEQRDSAMYRCASSLVQYEQYFGPGTRLTVT.

A few counts support this clonotype. This sequence joins TRBV29-1 and TRBJ2-7; 12 positions agree with TRBD2. CDR1 is SQVTM, CDR2 ANQGSEA, per germline. The V and J ends lost 7 bases and 4 bases, in that order; junction bases with no gene match: 11. The length of the CDR3 is 15 residues. CDR3 region: CSAILLAGGIYEQYF. CDR3 sequence (DNA): TGCAGCGCTATTTTACTAGCGGGGGGAATATACGAGCAGTACTTC.

The chain combines TRBV11-3 with TRBJ2-1; 7 nucleotides line up with TRBD2. With 5 bases clipped from V and 0 bases from J, the junction kept 7 bases outside the gene matches. CDR3 length: 16 residues. Germline V CDR1 and CDR2: SGHNT, YENEEA. In DNA form, the CDR3 reads TGTGCCAGCAGCCCCAGGGAGGGTGTCTCCTACAATGAGCAGTTCTTC. Protein product: CASSPREGVSYNEQFF.

This clonotype was recorded a few times. The rearrangement uses TRBV28 and TRBJ1-4; D is perhaps TRBD1 (5 bases). CDR1 MDHEN and CDR2 SYDVKM come from the germline V gene. This CDR3 has 16 residues. Between the trimmed V and J ends, which lost 6 bases and 8 bases, there was a span of 22 bases. DNA of the CDR3: TGTGCCAGCAGCCAATTTGTCGGGGGTCGGGTAGAAAAACTGTTTTTT. It encodes CASSQFVGGRVEKLFF.